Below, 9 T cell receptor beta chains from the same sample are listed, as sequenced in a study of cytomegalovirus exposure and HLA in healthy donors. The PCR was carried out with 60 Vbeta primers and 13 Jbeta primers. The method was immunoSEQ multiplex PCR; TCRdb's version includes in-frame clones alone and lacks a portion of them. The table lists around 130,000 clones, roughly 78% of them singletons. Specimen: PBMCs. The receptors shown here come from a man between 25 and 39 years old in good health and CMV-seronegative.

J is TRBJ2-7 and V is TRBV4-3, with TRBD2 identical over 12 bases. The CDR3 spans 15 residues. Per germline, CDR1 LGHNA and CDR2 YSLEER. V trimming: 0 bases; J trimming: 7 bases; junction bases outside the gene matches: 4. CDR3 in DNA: TGCGCCAGCAGCCAAGAACTAGCGGGGGGTAGGGAGCAGTACTTC. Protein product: CASSQELAGGREQYF.

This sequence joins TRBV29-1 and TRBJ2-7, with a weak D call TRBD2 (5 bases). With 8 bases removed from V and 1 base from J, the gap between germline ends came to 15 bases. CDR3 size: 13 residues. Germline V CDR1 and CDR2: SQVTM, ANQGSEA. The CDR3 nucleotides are TGCAGCCCTAGCTCGGGTAGATCCTACGAGCAGTACTTC. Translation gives CSPSSGRSYEQYF.

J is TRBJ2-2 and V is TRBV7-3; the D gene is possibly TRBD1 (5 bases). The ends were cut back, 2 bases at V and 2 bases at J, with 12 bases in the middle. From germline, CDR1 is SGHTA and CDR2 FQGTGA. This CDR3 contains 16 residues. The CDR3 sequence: CASSLQSTDNTGELFF. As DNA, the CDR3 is TGTGCCAGCAGCTTACAGTCGACAGATAACACCGGGGAGCTGTTTTTT. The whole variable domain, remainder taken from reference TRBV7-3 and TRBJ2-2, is GAGVSQTPSNKVTEKGKYVELRCDPISGHTALYWYRQSLGQGPEFLIYFQGTGAADDSGLPNDRFFAVRPEGSVSTLKIQRTERGDSAVYLCASSLQSTDNTGELFFGEGSRLTVL.

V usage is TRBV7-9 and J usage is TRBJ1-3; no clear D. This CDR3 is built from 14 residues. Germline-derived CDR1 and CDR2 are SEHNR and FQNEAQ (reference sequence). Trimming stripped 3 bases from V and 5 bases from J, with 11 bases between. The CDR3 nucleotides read TGTGCCAGCAGCTTTGGCCCGGGTAGAAACACCATATATTTT. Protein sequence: CASSFGPGRNTIYF.

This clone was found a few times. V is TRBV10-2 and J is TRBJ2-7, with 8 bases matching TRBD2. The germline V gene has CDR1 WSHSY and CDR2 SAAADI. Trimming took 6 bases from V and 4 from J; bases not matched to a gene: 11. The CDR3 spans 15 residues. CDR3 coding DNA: TGCGCCAGCAGCCCCTTATTAGCGGGAATTTACGAGCAGTACTTC. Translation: CASSPLLAGIYEQYF.

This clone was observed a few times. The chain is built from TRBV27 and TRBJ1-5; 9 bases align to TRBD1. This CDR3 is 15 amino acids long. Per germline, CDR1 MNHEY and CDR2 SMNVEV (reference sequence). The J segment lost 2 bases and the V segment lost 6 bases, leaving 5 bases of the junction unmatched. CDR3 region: CASSQQGAGNQPQHF. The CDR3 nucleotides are TGTGCCAGCAGCCAACAGGGGGCGGGCAATCAGCCCCAGCATTTT.

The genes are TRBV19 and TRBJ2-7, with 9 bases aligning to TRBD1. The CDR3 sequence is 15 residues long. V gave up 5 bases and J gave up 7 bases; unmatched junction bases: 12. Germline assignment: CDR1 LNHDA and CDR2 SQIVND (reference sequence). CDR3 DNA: TGTGCCAGTAGTCCCGGACAGGGGAAGCGTTGGGAGCAGTACTTC. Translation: CASSPGQGKRWEQYF.

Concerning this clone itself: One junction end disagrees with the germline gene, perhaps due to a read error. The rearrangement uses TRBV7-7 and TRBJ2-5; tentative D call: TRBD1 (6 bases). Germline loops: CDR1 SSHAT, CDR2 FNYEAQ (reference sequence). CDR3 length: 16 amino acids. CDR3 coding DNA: TGTGCTAGCAGTCGAAGACGGGCCTCGAGGGGGGAGACCCAGTACTTC. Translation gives CASSRRRASRGETQYF.

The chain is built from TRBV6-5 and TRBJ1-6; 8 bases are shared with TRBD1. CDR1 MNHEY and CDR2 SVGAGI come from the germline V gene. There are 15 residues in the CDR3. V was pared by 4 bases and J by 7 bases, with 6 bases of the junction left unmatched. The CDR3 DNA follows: TGTGCCAGCAGTTCGGACAGGGCTTGGAATTCACCCCTCCACTTT. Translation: CASSSDRAWNSPLHF.